Following are 21 T cell receptor beta chains from one sample sequenced in a study of blood T cell repertoires in COVID-19. TCRdb's table, derived via immunoSEQ multiplex PCR, lists solely in-frame clones and lacks some. The sample has some 150,000 clones; 78% are singletons. Input material: peripheral blood. The receptors here all came from a woman aged 80 or over with acute or convalescent COVID-19.

The chain joins TRBV11-2 to TRBJ2-5; TRBD2 matches 12 bases. Germline values: CDR1 SGHAT, CDR2 FQNNGV. The length of the CDR3 is 17 residues. The ends lost 0 bases at V and 5 bases at J; junction bases unmatched: 7. The CDR3, as DNA: TGTGCCAGCAGCTTAGAAGCCCTAGCGGGGGGGCCGGAGACCCAGTACTTC. This sequence encodes CASSLEALAGGPETQYF.

The rearrangement links TRBV6-5 to TRBJ2-2; the D is unclear. From germline, CDR1 is MNHEY and CDR2 SVGAGI. Trimming pared 6 bases from V and 4 bases from J, leaving 9 bases between. The CDR3 totals 13 residues. CDR3: CASSSLSTGELFF. The CDR3 nucleotides read TGTGCCAGCAGCTCCCTGAGCACCGGGGAGCTGTTTTTT.

The chain links TRBV28 to TRBJ1-2, with TRBD1 identical over 7 bases. The CDR3 extends over 14 amino acids. J was trimmed by 4 bases and V by 7 bases; bases with no gene match: 9. Germline V gives CDR1 MDHEN, CDR2 SYDVKM. The CDR3 region is CASTGTANPYGYTF. For the CDR3, the DNA is TGTGCCAGCACCGGGACAGCGAATCCCTATGGCTACACCTTC.

This clone was detected only once. V gene TRBV5-1 combines with J gene TRBJ2-3; D remains ambiguous. Per germline, CDR1 SGHRS and CDR2 YFSETQ. This CDR3 contains 17 residues. Trimming took off 4 bases at V and 3 bases at J, with 21 bases between the two ends. The CDR3 DNA is TGCGCCAGCAGCCTGTCGGCAGGCACCAAAGAAACAGATACGCAGTATTTT. This codes for CASSLSAGTKETDTQYF.

Note on this clone: Other DNA sequences in the sample encode the same CDR3. The chain employs TRBV3-1 (or the pseudogene TRBV3-2) and TRBJ1-3, with D tentatively TRBD1 (5 bases). CDR1 is LGHDT and CDR2 is YNNKEL in the germline V gene (reference sequence). Trimming removed 2 bases from V and 1 base from J, with 6 bases in between. The CDR3 runs to 14 residues. CDR3 region: CASSQSGSGNTIYF. The DNA for the CDR3 is TGTGCCAGCAGCCAATCAGGGTCTGGAAACACCATATATTTT.

The rearrangement joins TRBV19 to TRBJ2-1; weak D call: TRBD2 (6 bases). This CDR3 has 13 residues. V lost 10 bases and J lost 0, with 10 bases in between. Germline lookup yields CDR1 LNHDA and CDR2 SQIVND (reference sequence). In DNA form, the CDR3 reads TGTGCCACCCGGGGGAGCTCCTACAATGAGCAGTTCTTC. It encodes CATRGSSYNEQFF.

The gene calls are TRBV2 and TRBJ1-3; D remains ambiguous. The CDR3 length is 15 residues. V lost 6 bases to trimming and J lost 0 bases, with 12 bases between them. Germline V gives CDR1 SNHLY, CDR2 FYNNEI. The CDR3 here is CASRGRESSGNTIYF. The CDR3 DNA reads as TGTGCCAGCAGAGGACGGGAAAGCTCTGGAAACACCATATATTTT.

The V call is TRBV27, the J call TRBJ2-5; D is perhaps TRBD1 (5 bases). V gave up 4 bases and J gave up 4 bases, with 13 bases separating them. Germline V gene data show CDR1 as MNHEY and CDR2 as SMNVEV (reference sequence). The CDR3 contains 14 residues. CDR3 sequence (DNA): TGTGCCAGCAGTTGGGCAGGGTCGATAGAGACCCAGTACTTC. Protein sequence: CASSWAGSIETQYF.

The rearrangement joins TRBV5-1 to TRBJ2-7; 8 bases match TRBD2. The CDR3 is 14 residues long. V lost 4 bases, J lost 3 bases, and 6 bases stayed unmatched. Germline V gene lookup returns CDR1 SGHRS and CDR2 YFSETQ. Here the CDR3 reads CASSPDGGGYEQYF. For the CDR3, the DNA is TGCGCCAGCAGCCCGGACGGGGGGGGCTACGAGCAGTACTTC.

The genes are TRBV23-1 and TRBJ1-6; TRBD1 might be the D (5 bases). TRBV23-1 is sorted into the ORF group, with uncertain function. V lost 5 bases and J lost 8, with 10 bases in between. This CDR3 spans 13 amino acids. CDR3 residues: CASSGRGDSPLHF. The CDR3 DNA sequence: TGCGCCAGCAGTGGGCGGGGGGATTCACCCCTCCACTTT.

The chain carries TRBV28 and TRBJ2-1, with TRBD2 identical over 11 bases. The CDR3 is 16 amino acids. V was clipped by 6 bases and J by 6 bases; unmatched bases: 10. In germline, CDR1 is MDHEN, CDR2 SYDVKM. In DNA form, the CDR3 reads TGTGCCAGCAGGAACGGGGGGACTAGCGGTGTCAATGAGCAGTTCTTC. Its protein is CASRNGGTSGVNEQFF.

The CDR3 sequence: CASSFTDYRATNEKLFF. CDR3 coding DNA: TGCGCCAGCAGCTTTACTGACTACAGAGCAACTAATGAAAAACTGTTTTTT. The chain recombines TRBV5-1 with TRBJ1-4; no clear D gene. Germline V gene sequence: CDR1 SGHRS, CDR2 YFSETQ. Trimming stripped 2 bases from V and 0 bases from J, with 14 bases between. This CDR3 is built from 17 residues.

This sequence joins TRBV4-1 and TRBJ1-3; tentative D call: TRBD1 (5 bases). The V end was cut by 0 bases, the J end by 0 bases, with 15 bases between. Germline V gene data show CDR1 as MGHRA and CDR2 as YSYEKL. The CDR3 runs 18 residues. CDR3 protein: CASSQDRDGSFSGNTIYF. For the CDR3, the DNA is TGCGCCAGCAGCCAAGATAGGGACGGGAGTTTCTCTGGAAACACCATATATTTT.

The chain couples TRBV7-9 to TRBJ2-2, with D uncertain. Trimming removed 5 bases from V and 2 bases from J, with 12 bases in between. This CDR3 comprises 15 residues. Germline V gives CDR1 SEHNR, CDR2 FQNEAQ (reference sequence). CDR3: CASSPVGFNTGELFF. CDR3 in DNA: TGTGCCAGCAGCCCGGTCGGGTTTAACACCGGGGAGCTGTTTTTT.

The DNA for the CDR3 is TGTGCCAGTAGTATCGCAGGTTTTCAGCCCCAGCATTTT. Its translation: CASSIAGFQPQHF. This chain connects TRBV19 to TRBJ1-5; D unclear. Deletions cut 3 bases from V and 6 bases from J, with 9 bases between. The CDR3 loop spans 13 amino acids. CDR1 is LNHDA and CDR2 is SQIVND in the germline V gene (reference sequence).

This clone was seen more than once but under ten times. The V call is TRBV6-5, the J call TRBJ1-2, with 11 bases fitting TRBD1. V trimming: 6 bases; J trimming: 8 bases; junction bases outside the gene matches: 5. CDR1 is MNHEY, CDR2 SVGAGI, per germline. This CDR3 comprises 13 residues. The CDR3 nucleotides are TGTGCCAGCAGCGGACAGGGGGCAGGGGGCTACACCTTC. Residues: CASSGQGAGGYTF.

This clone has just a few counts. The chain carries TRBV5-8 and TRBJ1-6; 10 bases align to TRBD1. Per the germline V gene, CDR1 is SGHTS and CDR2 is YDEGEE. The length of the CDR3 is 18 residues. Trimming at V came to 0 bases and at J to 5 bases, leaving 8 bases not matched to a gene. The CDR3 DNA follows: TGTGCCAGCAGCTTGGAGACAGGGGGCCTCAGGGATAATTCACCCCTCCACTTT. It specifies CASSLETGGLRDNSPLHF.

To note about this clone: One end of the junction is discordant with germline, which a read error may explain. The V and J genes are TRBV6-1 and TRBJ1-5; D is uncertain. This CDR3 is 15 amino acids long. Germline loops: CDR1 MNHNS, CDR2 SASEGT. Here the CDR3 reads CASSEDIYSNQSQHF. CDR3 coding DNA: TGTGCCAGCAGTGAAGACATATATAGCAATCAGTCCCAGCATTTT.

The chain carries TRBV29-1 and TRBJ1-1; D not certain. The germline gives CDR1 SQVTM, CDR2 ANQGSEA. This CDR3 has 14 residues. V lost 0 bases and J lost 8, with 16 bases in between. The CDR3: CSVEDLRQGAEAFF. CDR3 sequence (DNA): TGCAGCGTTGAAGATCTCCGGCAAGGAGCCGAAGCTTTCTTT.

V is TRBV7-9 and J is TRBJ2-1; 15 nucleotides match TRBD2. CDR1 and CDR2 (germline): SEHNR, FQNEAQ (reference sequence). The CDR3 is 19 residues long. J was trimmed by 6 bases and V by 4 bases; bases with no gene match: 13. The CDR3: CASSSPGTSGRHSANEQFF. The DNA for the CDR3 is TGTGCCAGCAGCTCTCCCGGGACTAGCGGGAGGCACTCCGCCAATGAGCAGTTCTTC.

The CDR3 DNA sequence: TGTGCCTGGAGTGCTGGCATGCTAGCGGGGGGCAATGAGCAGTTCTTC. It codes for CAWSAGMLAGGNEQFF. The chain has TRBV30 and TRBJ2-1; 11 nucleotides agree with TRBD2. This CDR3 region has 16 residues. Germline assignment: CDR1 GTSNPN and CDR2 SVGIG (reference sequence). J gave up 6 bases and V 1 base, and 8 bases lay outside the gene matches.